The 24 T cell receptor beta chains below come from one sample, sequenced in a study of blood T cell repertoires in COVID-19. Produced via immunoSEQ multiplex PCR; TCRdb's table is partial and in-frame only. The data contain 180,000 or so clones, 80% to 90% of them singletons. Source material: peripheral blood. These receptor sequences come from a man aged 60 to 75 with acute or convalescent COVID-19.

This clone came up once. This chain uses TRBV2 with TRBJ2-3; TRBD2 aligns across 7 bases. V shed 7 bases and J 2 bases; nucleotides not matched to a gene: 3. The germline V gene encodes CDR1 SNHLY and CDR2 FYNNEI. The CDR3 is 13 residues long. DNA of the CDR3: TGTGCCAGCAAAGGGAGGGTCACAGATACGCAGTATTTT. Protein: CASKGRVTDTQYF.

The chain uses TRBV28 and TRBJ1-6; D not resolved. Germline V gives CDR1 MDHEN, CDR2 SYDVKM. V lost 2 bases and J lost 0, with 5 bases in between. This CDR3 is 15 amino acids long. The CDR3 coding sequence is TGTGCCAGCAGTTTAGGACTCTCCTATAATTCACCCCTCCACTTT. Translating gives CASSLGLSYNSPLHF.

J is TRBJ2-3 and V is TRBV30, with 7 bases matching TRBD2. Germline CDR1 GTSNPN, CDR2 SVGIG (reference sequence). Trimming at V came to 2 bases and at J to 2 bases, leaving 4 bases not matched to a gene. The CDR3 extends over 14 amino acids. The DNA of the CDR3 is TGTGCCTGGAGTAAGGGGACTACCACAGATACGCAGTATTTT. It specifies CAWSKGTTTDTQYF. Variable domain in full (rest from reference TRBV30 and TRBJ2-3): SQTIHQWPATLVQPVGSPLSLECTVEGTSNPNLYWYRQAAGRGLQLLFYSVGIGQISSEVPQNLSASRPQDRQFILSSKKLLLSDSGFYLCAWSKGTTTDTQYFGPGTRLTVL.

The J gene is TRBJ2-3, the V gene TRBV5-1; 8 nucleotides agree with TRBD2. Germline-derived CDR1 and CDR2 are SGHRS and YFSETQ. V was clipped by 0 bases and J by 2 bases; unmatched bases: 5. The CDR3 length is 16 residues. The chain's CDR3 is CASSLALREDTDTQYF. The CDR3 region has the DNA TGCGCCAGCAGCTTGGCCTTGCGGGAGGACACAGATACGCAGTATTTT. The full variable domain, completed using reference TRBV5-1 and TRBJ2-3, is KAGVTQTPRYLIKTRGQQVTLSCSPISGHRSVSWYQQTPGQGLQFLFEYFSETQRNKGNFPGRFSGRQFSNSRSEMNVSTLELGDSALYLCASSLALREDTDTQYFGPGTRLTVL.

The chain joins TRBV6-6 to TRBJ2-1; 10 bases line up with TRBD2. CDR3 length: 17 residues. Germline V lookup: CDR1 MNHNY, CDR2 SVGAGI (reference sequence). V was clipped by 5 bases and J by 3 bases; unmatched bases: 10. CDR3 region: CASSPVSGLAVYNEQFF. The CDR3 nucleotides are TGTGCCAGCAGTCCGGTTTCCGGACTAGCGGTCTACAATGAGCAGTTCTTC.

J is TRBJ2-1 and V is TRBV18, with D tentatively TRBD2 (5 bases). V was pared by 4 bases and J by 2 bases, with 12 bases between. CDR1 KGHSH and CDR2 LQKENI come from the germline V gene. CDR3 length equals 15 residues. CDR3 protein: CASSLLSGTYNEQFF. DNA of the CDR3: TGTGCCAGCTCACTTTTGAGCGGAACCTACAATGAGCAGTTCTTC.

The genes are TRBV5-4 and TRBJ2-1; 14 bases fit TRBD2. The J segment lost 7 bases and the V segment lost 6 bases, leaving 6 bases of the junction unmatched. Germline assignment: CDR1 SGHNT and CDR2 YYREEE (reference sequence). This CDR3 is 15 amino acids long. The CDR3 is CASIGTSGSLNEQFF. Written as DNA, the CDR3 is TGTGCCAGCATTGGGACTAGCGGGAGTTTGAATGAGCAGTTCTTC.

V usage is TRBV7-3 and J usage is TRBJ2-2, with 8 bases identical to TRBD2. Trimming at V came to 5 bases and at J to 5 bases, leaving 10 bases not matched to a gene. Looked up from germline, CDR1 is SGHTA and CDR2 is FQGTGA. The CDR3 is made up of 16 amino acids. The chain's CDR3 is CASSLGSSGRTGELFF. CDR3 DNA sequence: TGTGCCAGCAGCCTCGGCTCGAGCGGGAGAACCGGGGAGCTGTTTTTT.

The chain carries TRBV7-2 and TRBJ1-2, with D perhaps matching TRBD1 (5 bases). The CDR3 sequence is 15 residues long. V lost 8 bases to trimming and J lost 0 bases, with 16 bases between them. Germline CDR1 reads SGHTA; CDR2 reads FQGNSA. CDR3 amino acids: CASGEGGAPNYGYTF. The DNA for the CDR3 is TGTGCCAGCGGGGAAGGCGGGGCCCCTAACTATGGCTACACCTTC.

This clone has just one count. This chain's CDR3 is CASSQDVTGVNNEQFF. CDR3 bases: TGCGCCAGCAGCCAAGACGTGACAGGGGTTAACAATGAGCAGTTCTTC. The chain couples TRBV4-1 to TRBJ2-1; 8 bases are shared with TRBD1. Germline V gene data show CDR1 as MGHRA and CDR2 as YSYEKL. The V gene end was trimmed by 0 bases and the J gene end by 5 bases; junction bases not matched to a gene: 6. The CDR3 runs to 16 residues.

V gene TRBV5-1 combines with J gene TRBJ2-7, with 12 bases identical to TRBD1. The CDR3 runs 15 residues. From germline, CDR1 is SGHRS and CDR2 YFSETQ. The ends lost 4 bases at V and 7 bases at J; junction bases unmatched: 9. CDR3 region: CASSPGGQGAKEQYF. Written as DNA, the CDR3 is TGCGCCAGCAGCCCGGGGGGACAGGGGGCTAAGGAGCAGTACTTC.

This clone has only a few counts. The chain recombines TRBV7-9 with TRBJ2-5; 8 nucleotides agree with TRBD2. Germline V gene data show CDR1 as SEHNR and CDR2 as FQNEAQ (reference sequence). CDR3 size: 15 residues. V dropped 2 bases and J dropped 1; count of bases not matched to a gene: 3. The CDR3 region is CASSLLAGPQETQYF. In DNA, the CDR3 is TGTGCCAGCAGCTTACTAGCGGGTCCCCAAGAGACCCAGTACTTC. The variable domain in full, with the rest retrieved from reference TRBV7-9 and TRBJ2-5, is DTGVSQNPRHKITKRGQNVTFRCDPISEHNRLYWYRQTLGQGPEFLTYFQNEAQLEKSRLLSDRFSAERPKGSFSTLEIQRTEQGDSAMYLCASSLLAGPQETQYFGPGTRLLVL.

The CDR3 is CASSPPNWEQYF. CDR3 coding DNA: TGTGCCAGCAGCCCCCCTAACTGGGAGCAGTACTTC. This chain joins TRBV7-8 and TRBJ2-7; D is undetermined. Germline CDR1 reads SGHVS; CDR2 reads FQNEAQ. The CDR3 spans 12 residues. The germline V and J ends were trimmed by 5 bases and 7 bases, with 12 bases remaining between them.

The rearrangement uses TRBV7-9 and TRBJ2-1; D is unresolved. The V and J ends lost 8 bases and 0 bases respectively, with 11 bases between them. The CDR3 is made up of 14 amino acids. Germline V lookup: CDR1 SEHNR, CDR2 FQNEAQ (reference sequence). In DNA form, the CDR3 reads TGTGCCAGCCTGCCGGTAACCTCCTACAATGAGCAGTTCTTC. Encoded protein: CASLPVTSYNEQFF.

V gene TRBV2 combines with J gene TRBJ1-1; D possibly corresponds to TRBD1 (6 bases). CDR1 SNHLY and CDR2 FYNNEI come from the germline V gene. V lost 4 bases and J lost 1, with 13 bases in between. This CDR3 has 15 residues. As DNA, the CDR3 is TGTGCCAGCAGTGTGGCCAGGGGTACGAACACTGAAGCTTTCTTT. It yields the protein CASSVARGTNTEAFF.

The J gene is TRBJ1-5, the V gene TRBV11-2, with 9 bases matching TRBD1. Germline CDR1 is SGHAT and CDR2 is FQNNGV. The CDR3 is 16 residues long. V shed 3 bases, J shed 7 bases, and the junction held 10 bases outside the gene matches. The CDR3 loop reads CASSLGGQGSGQPQHF. CDR3 nucleotides: TGTGCCAGCAGCTTGGGGGGACAGGGCTCCGGGCAGCCCCAGCATTTT.

The chain is built from TRBV29-1 and TRBJ1-2; 8 bases fit TRBD1. This CDR3 has 14 amino acids. The trim removed 1 base at V and 0 bases at J, leaving 1 base unmatched. Germline V gene data show CDR1 as SQVTM and CDR2 as ANQGSEA. The CDR3 here is CSVEGGQANYGYTF. In DNA form, the CDR3 reads TGCAGCGTTGAAGGGGGACAGGCTAACTATGGCTACACCTTC. The variable domain in full, completed from reference TRBV29-1 and TRBJ1-2, reads SAVISQKPSRDICQRGTSLTIQCQVDSQVTMMFWYRQQPGQSLTLIATANQGSEATYESGFVIDKFPISRPNLTFSTLTVSNMSPEDSSIYLCSVEGGQANYGYTFGSGTRLTVV.

This clone showed up just once. J is TRBJ1-2 and V is TRBV9; D ambiguous. Looked up from germline, CDR1 is SGDLS and CDR2 is YYNGEE. The CDR3 runs 15 residues. Trimming cost V 2 bases and J 4 bases, with 15 bases left between them. CDR3 sequence: CASSVPEEYGYGYTF. CDR3 bases: TGTGCCAGCAGCGTCCCGGAGGAGTATGGCTATGGCTACACCTTC.

The chain joins TRBV29-1 to TRBJ1-1, with 8 bases matching TRBD1. This CDR3 has 15 amino acids. The germline gives CDR1 SQVTM, CDR2 ANQGSEA. V was pared by 3 bases and J by 3 bases, with 9 bases of the junction left unmatched. CDR3 residues: CSVEGPGGADTEAFF. The CDR3 DNA follows: TGCAGCGTTGAGGGGCCAGGGGGCGCGGACACTGAAGCTTTCTTT.

The rearrangement joins TRBV10-3 to TRBJ2-6, with 9 bases lining up with TRBD1. CDR1 is ENHRY, CDR2 SYGVKD, per germline. This CDR3 spans 17 amino acids. With 4 bases clipped from V and 0 bases from J, the junction kept 4 bases outside the gene matches. The CDR3, as DNA: TGTGCCATCAGTGGGACAGGGGCGAGCTCTGGGGCCAACGTCCTGACTTTC. Amino acid sequence: CAISGTGASSGANVLTF.

The chain joins TRBV2 to TRBJ1-5, with 9 bases matching TRBD1. Trimming removed 6 bases from V and 6 bases from J; junction bases left unmatched: 6. Germline V gene lookup returns CDR1 SNHLY and CDR2 FYNNEI. The CDR3 is 14 amino acids. CDR3 in DNA: TGTGCCAGCAGATTTGGACAGGGGAGTCAGCCCCAGCATTTT. Encoded protein: CASRFGQGSQPQHF.

V usage is TRBV6-5 and J usage is TRBJ2-7; the match to TRBD2 covers 7 bases. The CDR3 runs 12 residues. CDR1 and CDR2 from the germline V gene are MNHEY and SVGAGI. The V gene end was trimmed by 8 bases and the J gene end by 7 bases; junction bases not matched to a gene: 8. The CDR3 DNA follows: TGTGCCAGCGAAGGCGGGAGCGGTGAGCAGTACTTC. Encoded protein: CASEGGSGEQYF.

The chain couples TRBV9 to TRBJ2-7; no definite D call. There are 15 residues in the CDR3. V was clipped by 0 bases and J by 2 bases, with 12 bases between them. Germline CDR1 reads SGDLS; CDR2 reads YYNGEE. The chain's CDR3 is CASSVAVEIPYEQYF. The DNA for the CDR3 is TGTGCCAGCAGCGTAGCTGTAGAGATCCCCTACGAGCAGTACTTC.

This clone came up once. The chain couples TRBV6-5 to TRBJ1-3, with 8 bases aligning to TRBD1. The CDR3 spans 15 residues. Germline lookup yields CDR1 MNHEY and CDR2 SVGAGI. V lost 6 bases and J lost 0; bases outside the gene matches: 4. The CDR3 here is CASSPGQGSGNTIYF. Written as DNA, the CDR3 is TGTGCCAGCAGCCCCGGACAGGGCTCTGGAAACACCATATATTTT.